One sample yielded the 25 T cell receptor beta chains listed below, sequenced in a study of T cells in Graves' hyperthyroidism and ophthalmopathy. Amplified regions were TCR beta CDR3 sequences from RNA transcripts. First-round RT-PCR with HTBI primers amplified the TCR CDR3 region. TCRdb recomputed calls from the multiplex PCR reads with MiXCR, one row per CDR3 protein. The repertoire consists of about 640,000 distinct CDR3 sequences, with about 15% occurring once and the leading ten covering approximately 12%. Specimen: blood. The receptors were gathered from a woman aged 45-65 years with Graves' ophthalmopathy.

This clonotype has ten or more counts. The chain is built from TRBV7-9 and TRBJ2-3, with a tentative D call TRBD2 (6 bases). V lost 0 bases to trimming and J lost 6 bases, with 10 bases between them. The CDR3 contains 14 residues. Germline CDR1 SEHNR, CDR2 FQNEAQ (reference sequence). The CDR3 DNA is TGTGCCAGCAGCTTAGCGGGGGGTGGTGATACGCAGTATTTT. Amino acids: CASSLAGGGDTQYF.

The table lists this clonotype with a few counts. This chain links TRBV14 with TRBJ2-1, with 8 nucleotides matching TRBD2. The CDR3 is made up of 16 amino acids. In germline, CDR1 is SGHDN, CDR2 FVKESK. The V gene end was trimmed by 0 bases and the J gene end by 7 bases; junction bases not matched to a gene: 8. CDR3 residues: CASSQDLPGGPNEQFF. CDR3 nucleotides: TGTGCCAGCAGCCAAGATCTCCCGGGAGGGCCAAATGAGCAGTTCTTC.

There are a few counts of this clonotype. A much larger clone sits a single nucleotide away, making a read error possible. This sequence joins TRBV10-3 and TRBJ2-7; D unclear. CDR3 length: 12 amino acids. Germline assignment: CDR1 ENHRY and CDR2 SYGVKD. V was shortened by 6 bases and J by 3 bases, with 9 bases between the two germline ends. The CDR3 loop is CAIRTRNYEQYF. CDR3 coding DNA: TGTGCCATCAGGACAAGGAACTACGAGCAGTACTTC.

V usage is TRBV24-1 and J usage is TRBJ2-2, with a tentative D call TRBD2 (6 bases). This CDR3 has 17 residues. The germline V and J ends were trimmed by 0 bases and 1 base, with 11 bases remaining between them. Germline loops: CDR1 KGHDR, CDR2 SFDVKD. This CDR3 reads CATSDLGTSLNTGELFF. The CDR3 DNA reads TGTGCCACCAGTGATTTGGGTACTAGCTTGAACACCGGGGAGCTGTTTTTT.

This rearrangement joins TRBV4-3 to TRBJ2-1; 9 bases align to TRBD1. This CDR3 is built from 13 residues. The ends lost 7 bases at V and 6 bases at J; junction bases unmatched: 4. Germline CDR1 reads LGHNA; CDR2 reads YSLEER. CDR3 region: CASTGQGGNEQFF. The CDR3 DNA follows: TGCGCCAGCACGGGACAGGGCGGCAATGAGCAGTTCTTC.

This clonotype showed up many times. The genes are TRBV7-4 and TRBJ2-1, with 9 nucleotides matching TRBD2. V was clipped by 3 bases and J by 4 bases; unmatched bases: 7. The V gene's germline CDR1 is SGHVT and CDR2 SQSDAQ. The CDR3 has 16 amino acids. CDR3 protein: CASSFLRLAGYNEQFF. CDR3 nucleotides: TGTGCCAGCAGCTTCCTTCGGCTAGCGGGATACAATGAGCAGTTCTTC.

DNA of the CDR3: TGTGCCAGTACCCCCACCGACAGGGGGCTCACTGAAGCTTTCTTT. It yields the protein CASTPTDRGLTEAFF. The chain joins TRBV19 to TRBJ1-1, with TRBD1 identical over 10 bases. The V gene end was trimmed by 7 bases and the J gene end by 4 bases; junction bases not matched to a gene: 9. Germline V gene sequence: CDR1 LNHDA, CDR2 SQIVND (reference sequence). This CDR3 is built from 15 residues.

Turning to this clonotype: This could be a read error, since a much larger clone is one nucleotide away. The chain joins TRBV15 to TRBJ2-2, with 8 bases aligning to TRBD2. This CDR3 is 14 amino acids long. The germline CDR1 and CDR2 sequences are LNHNV and YYDKDF (reference sequence). This CDR3 is CVTSKRELAGELFF. Here the CDR3 DNA reads TGTGTCACCAGTAAGCGGGAGCTCGCCGGGGAGCTGTTTTTT.

The sample holds a few counts of this clonotype. The chain links TRBV6-2 or TRBV6-3 to TRBJ1-5; D unclear. The CDR3 spans 16 residues. Trimming pared 4 bases from V and 3 bases from J, leaving 16 bases between. Germline CDR1 reads MNHEY; CDR2 reads SVGEGT. CDR3: CASSSYGPGINQPQHF. DNA for the CDR3: TGTGCCAGCAGTTCCTACGGACCAGGAATCAATCAGCCCCAGCATTTT.

The chain couples TRBV9 to TRBJ1-2, with TRBD1 as a possible D gene (5 bases). This CDR3 is built from 14 residues. Trimming removed 4 bases from V and 7 bases from J, with 17 bases in between. Germline V lookup: CDR1 SGDLS, CDR2 YYNGEE. The chain's CDR3 is CASSPARGLIGYTF. CDR3 DNA: TGTGCCAGCAGCCCCGCCCGGGGGTTGATTGGCTACACCTTC.

The sample holds many counts of this clonotype. V and J are TRBV18 and TRBJ1-4; D is perhaps TRBD1 (5 bases). The CDR3 covers 14 residues. Trimming removed 3 bases from V and 6 bases from J, with 11 bases in between. The germline gives CDR1 KGHSH, CDR2 LQKENI. The CDR3 DNA follows: TGTGCCAGCTCACCCGTTTGGGGGGATGAAAAACTGTTTTTT. It specifies CASSPVWGDEKLFF.

The chain links TRBV19 to TRBJ2-1, with D tentatively TRBD2 (5 bases). Looked up from germline, CDR1 is LNHDA and CDR2 is SQIVND (reference sequence). The CDR3 runs to 15 residues. Trimming cost V 4 bases and J 7 bases, with 17 bases left between them. The CDR3 region has the DNA TGTGCCAGTAGTAGATGGAGGCCCCCTCGGAATGAGCAGTTCTTC. Translation gives CASSRWRPPRNEQFF.

This clonotype appeared many times. The CDR3 sequence: CASSPLLGSAGNTIYF. CDR3 DNA sequence: TGTGCCAGCTCACCACTTCTGGGCTCGGCTGGAAACACCATATATTTT. The chain combines TRBV18 with TRBJ1-3; the D is unclear. Trimming removed 1 base at V and 2 bases at J, with 12 bases between. The CDR3 loop spans 16 amino acids. Germline V lookup: CDR1 KGHSH, CDR2 LQKENI.

This clonotype showed up many times. This sequence joins TRBV7-8 and TRBJ2-7; D remains ambiguous. The CDR3 spans 15 residues. Germline V lookup: CDR1 SGHVS, CDR2 FQNEAQ. V lost 5 bases and J 0 bases, leaving 14 bases between the germline ends. CDR3 sequence reads: CASSRGRTSSYEQYF. The CDR3 DNA is TGTGCCAGCAGCCGCGGACGGACGAGCTCCTACGAGCAGTACTTC.

This chain uses TRBV14 with TRBJ2-7; the D gene is possibly TRBD1 (6 bases). The CDR3 contains 13 residues. Germline V gives CDR1 SGHDN, CDR2 FVKESK. V was shortened by 3 bases and J by 5 bases, with 11 bases between the two germline ends. CDR3 loop: CASSHRDTDEQYF. The DNA for the CDR3 is TGTGCCAGCAGCCACCGGGACACGGACGAGCAGTACTTC.

The rearrangement joins TRBV12-5 to TRBJ2-4; D perhaps matches TRBD2 (6 bases). Germline V gene lookup returns CDR1 LGHNT and CDR2 FRNRAP. The V gene lost 5 bases and the J gene lost 9 bases, with 17 bases spanning the gap. This CDR3 contains 14 residues. CDR3 in amino acids: CASGPPGRRRIQYF. In DNA form, the CDR3 reads TGTGCTAGTGGTCCACCTGGGAGGAGACGCATTCAGTACTTC. Based on the CDR3 plus reference TRBV12-5 and TRBJ2-4, the full variable domain is DARVTQTPRHKVTEMGQEVTMRCQPILGHNTVFWYRQTMMQGLELLAYFRNRAPLDDSGMPKDRFSAEMPDATLATLKIQPSEPRDSAVYFCASGPPGRRRIQYFGAGTRLSVL.

Many counts were recorded for this clonotype. V usage is TRBV27 and J usage is TRBJ2-1; D is possibly TRBD2 (5 bases). The V end was cut by 5 bases, the J end by 11 bases, with 16 bases between. Per germline, CDR1 MNHEY and CDR2 SMNVEV (reference sequence). CDR3 length: 13 amino acids. The CDR3 DNA sequence: TGTGCCAGCAGTACCATACTAGGAACCAAGCAGTTCTTC. Translation gives CASSTILGTKQFF.

This clonotype turned up a few times. The chain is built from TRBV7-2 and TRBJ1-2; 7 bases agree with TRBD1. V lost 4 bases and J lost 6; bases outside the gene matches: 5. Germline CDR1 and CDR2: SGHTA and FQGNSA. The CDR3 extends over 13 amino acids. Here the CDR3 DNA reads TGTGCCAGCAGCTATGACAGGGAGGATGGCTACACCTTC. Protein product: CASSYDREDGYTF. Supplemented by reference TRBV7-2 and TRBJ1-2, the full variable domain reads GAGVSQSPSNKVTEKGKDVELRCDPISGHTALYWYRQSLGQGLEFLIYFQGNSAPDKSGLPSDRFSAERTGGSVSTLTIQRTQQEDSAVYLCASSYDREDGYTFGSGTRLTVV.

In its sample, this clonotype was seen a few times. The chain is built from TRBV7-9 and TRBJ2-1; D unclear. V lost 2 bases and J 4 bases, leaving 6 bases between the germline ends. Germline assignment: CDR1 SEHNR and CDR2 FQNEAQ (reference sequence). The CDR3 is made up of 13 amino acids. The CDR3 nucleotides read TGTGCCAGCAGCTTATTCAATTACAATGAGCAGTTCTTC. Its translation is CASSLFNYNEQFF.

The chain couples TRBV19 to TRBJ2-1, with 7 bases lining up with TRBD1. The V gene end was trimmed by 6 bases and the J gene end by 5 bases; junction bases not matched to a gene: 10. The germline V gene encodes CDR1 LNHDA and CDR2 SQIVND (reference sequence). The length of the CDR3 is 15 residues. CDR3 DNA sequence: TGTGCCAGTAGGAACAGGGGTTATCGTGACAATGAGCAGTTCTTC. This gives the protein CASRNRGYRDNEQFF.

This clonotype was recorded at least ten times. This chain joins TRBV20-1 and TRBJ1-1; D uncertain. Germline lookup yields CDR1 DFQATT and CDR2 SNEGSKA (reference sequence). This CDR3 contains 13 residues. Trimming removed 3 bases from V and 1 base from J, with 9 bases in between. CDR3 DNA sequence: TGCAGTGCTAGTCCCACACAGAACACTGAAGCTTTCTTT. Translating it yields CSASPTQNTEAFF.

The genes are TRBV12-3 or TRBV12-4 and TRBJ2-7; D possibly corresponds to TRBD2 (6 bases). Trimming cost V 2 bases and J 2 bases, with 13 bases left between them. The CDR3 runs to 15 residues. CDR3 sequence: CASSLRAGRAYEQYF. CDR3 bases: TGTGCCAGCAGTTTACGGGCCGGGAGAGCCTACGAGCAGTACTTC.

This clonotype was counted between two and nine times. This chain connects TRBV5-4 to TRBJ2-7; either TRBD1 or TRBD2 may fit D (5 bases each). V was pared by 5 bases and J by 3 bases, with 6 bases between. Germline V gives CDR1 SGHNT, CDR2 YYREEE (reference sequence). The CDR3 is 11 residues long. CDR3 sequence (DNA): TGTGCCAGCAGGGGGGACTACGAGCAGTACTTC. Protein sequence: CASRGDYEQYF.

In its sample, this clonotype was seen many times. The chain employs TRBV3-2 and TRBJ2-7; no check of the table's D call, TRBD2, against the DNA was made. TRBV3-2 is noted as a pseudogene. This CDR3 comprises 16 residues. CDR3 nucleotide sequence: TGTGCCAGCAGCCAAGATCGTCTAGCGGGAAGGTACGAGCAGTACTTC. Protein sequence: CASSQDRLAGRYEQYF.

As to this clonotype: A much more abundant neighbour one base away suggests this may be a read error. The V gene is TRBV27, the J gene TRBJ2-5; 9 bases are shared with TRBD2. This CDR3 has 15 residues. The germline V gene has CDR1 MNHEY and CDR2 SMNVEV (reference sequence). V lost 5 bases and J lost 7; bases outside the gene matches: 11. DNA of the CDR3: TGTGCCAGCAGTCAACACAGCGGGGGGCGAGGGACCCAGTACTTC. This codes for CASSQHSGGRGTQYF.